This TCR beta chain was sequenced for a study of T cell repertoires in cytomegalovirus infection. At the level of the study: From public TCR beta signatures came an indication of both CMV infection and matching HLA type.

Trimming took 7 bases from V and 0 from J, leaving 14 bases between them. The CDR3 runs 15 residues. Note on this clonotype: Its antigen remains unidentified.

TCRdb independently ran MiXCR on the reads; one entry per CDR3 protein. The sample records more than 400,000 distinct CDR3 sequences, more than 25% being singletons. Whole-study results and caveats: CMV-specific TCR beta clonotypes restricted by HLA-C were the ones dominating the ex vivo response.

This TCR was sampled from a human donor in good health (CMV status not recorded). Some clones in this sample may be carry-over from other donors' samples. V usage is TRBV12-3 or TRBV12-4 and J usage is TRBJ2-3; D is tentatively TRBD1 or TRBD2 (6 bases each). Sequencing input: PBMCs. The chain's CDR3 is CASIWGARSTDTQYF. As DNA, the CDR3 is TGTGCCAGCATATGGGGGGCGCGGAGCACAGATACGCAGTATTTT.